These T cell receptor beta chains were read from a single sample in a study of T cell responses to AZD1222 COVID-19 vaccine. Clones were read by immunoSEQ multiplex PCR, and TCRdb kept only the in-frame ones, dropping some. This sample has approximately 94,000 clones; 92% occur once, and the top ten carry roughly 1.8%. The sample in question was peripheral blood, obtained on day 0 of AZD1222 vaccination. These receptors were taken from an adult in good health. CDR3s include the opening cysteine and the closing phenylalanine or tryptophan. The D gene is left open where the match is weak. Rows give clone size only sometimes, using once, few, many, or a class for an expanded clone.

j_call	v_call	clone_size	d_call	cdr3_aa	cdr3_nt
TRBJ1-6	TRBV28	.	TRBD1	CAIQGTNSPLHF	TGTGCTATACAGGGGACCAATTCACCCCTCCACTTT
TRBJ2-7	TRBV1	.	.	CTSSQGLARIYEQYF	TGCACCAGCAGCCAGGGTCTAGCGCGCATTTACGAGCAGTACTTC
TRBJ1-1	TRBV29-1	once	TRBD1	CSVEPRTGSEAFF	TGCAGCGTTGAACCCCGGACAGGCTCTGAAGCTTTCTTT
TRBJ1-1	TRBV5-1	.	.	CASSQTASQNTEAFF	TGCGCCAGCAGCCAAACAGCAAGTCAGAACACTGAAGCTTTCTTT
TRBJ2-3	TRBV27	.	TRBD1	CASSHLRGQGADTQYF	TGTGCCAGCAGTCACCTCCGGGGACAGGGGGCCGATACGCAGTATTTT
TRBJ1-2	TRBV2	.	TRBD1	CASRRGQDGYTF	TGTGCCAGCAGAAGGGGGCAAGATGGCTACACCTTC
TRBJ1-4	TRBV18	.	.	CASSPTAREEKLFF	TGTGCCAGCTCACCTACCGCGCGGGAAGAAAAACTGTTTTTT
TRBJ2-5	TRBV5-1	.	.	CASSGQPQETQYF	TGCGCCAGCAGTGGACAGCCACAAGAGACCCAGTACTTC
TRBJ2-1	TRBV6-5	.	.	CASTSDSRWEQFF	TGTGCCAGCACCTCGGACAGTCGGTGGGAGCAGTTCTTC
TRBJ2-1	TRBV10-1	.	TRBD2	CASSDRLAGARQFF	TGCGCCAGCAGTGATAGACTAGCGGGAGCAAGACAGTTCTTC
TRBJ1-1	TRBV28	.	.	CASSLSRSSTEAFF	TGTGCCAGCAGTTTATCGCGAAGTAGCACTGAAGCTTTCTTT
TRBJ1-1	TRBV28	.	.	CASTPTGFGAFF	TGTGCCAGCACCCCCACAGGGTTTGGAGCTTTCTTT
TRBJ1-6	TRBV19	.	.	CAARVSSNSPLHF	TGTGCCGCCCGGGTCTCCTCTAATTCACCCCTCCACTTT
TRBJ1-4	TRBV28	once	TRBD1	CASSSLLDRGVNEKLFF	TGTGCCAGCAGTTCCCTATTAGACAGGGGGGTAAATGAAAAACTGTTTTTT
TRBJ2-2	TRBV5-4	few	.	CASSLRAGNTGELFF	TGTGCCAGCAGCTTGAGAGCGGGGAACACCGGGGAGCTGTTTTTT
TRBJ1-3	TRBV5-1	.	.	CASSLGGTGNTIYF	TGCGCCAGCAGCTTGGGGGGTACGGGAAACACCATATATTTT
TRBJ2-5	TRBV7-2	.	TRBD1	CASTPGQGETQYF	TGTGCCAGCACCCCGGGACAGGGAGAGACCCAGTACTTC
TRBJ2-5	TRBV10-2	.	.	CASSEPIGTQYF	TGCGCCAGCAGTGAGCCGATCGGGACCCAGTACTTC
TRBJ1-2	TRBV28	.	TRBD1	CASSSGQGNGYTF	TGTGCCAGCAGTTCCGGACAGGGGAACGGCTACACCTTC
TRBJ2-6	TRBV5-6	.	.	CASSRGGLSGANVLTF	TGTGCCAGCAGCCGAGGGGGGCTCTCTGGGGCCAACGTCCTGACTTTC
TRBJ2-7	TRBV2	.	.	CASSAEGGHSYEQYF	TGTGCCAGCAGTGCTGAAGGAGGGCACTCCTACGAGCAGTACTTC
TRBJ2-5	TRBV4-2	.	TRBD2	CASSLGLASAETQYF	TGTGCCAGCAGCCTAGGACTAGCGTCCGCCGAGACCCAGTACTTC
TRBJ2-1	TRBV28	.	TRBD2	CASSFSPVTSGVEQFF	TGTGCCAGCAGTTTTAGCCCGGTTACTAGCGGGGTAGAGCAGTTCTTC
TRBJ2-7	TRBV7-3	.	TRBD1	CASSLWGQGTYEQYF	TGTGCCAGCAGCTTATGGGGACAGGGCACCTACGAGCAGTACTTC
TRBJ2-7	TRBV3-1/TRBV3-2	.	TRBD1	CASSQGGDRVDEQYF	TGTGCCAGCAGCCAAGGGGGGGACAGGGTGGACGAGCAGTACTTC
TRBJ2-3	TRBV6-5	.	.	CASTQQGTDTQYF	TGTGCCAGCACCCAGCAGGGGACAGATACGCAGTATTTT
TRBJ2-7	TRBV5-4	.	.	CASSSTGLGSYEQYF	TGTGCCAGCAGCTCAACAGGGTTGGGCTCCTACGAGCAGTACTTC
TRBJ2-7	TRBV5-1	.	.	CASSLAGVYEQYF	TGCGCCAGCAGCTTGGCTGGGGTTTACGAGCAGTACTTC
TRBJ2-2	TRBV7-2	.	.	CASSFLENRAKDLGGELFF	TGTGCCAGCAGCTTTCTGGAAAACCGGGCCAAAGATTTGGGCGGGGAGCTGTTTTTT
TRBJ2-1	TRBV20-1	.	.	CSASNGGLGDEQFF	TGCAGTGCTAGTAATGGAGGCCTCGGGGATGAGCAGTTCTTC
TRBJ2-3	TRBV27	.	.	CATKSHRLSRPTDTQYF	TGTGCCACCAAGTCCCACCGGCTGTCCCGCCCCACAGATACGCAGTATTTT
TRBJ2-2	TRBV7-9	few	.	CASSPYEGKAGELFF	TGTGCCAGCAGCCCTTACGAGGGTAAGGCCGGGGAGCTGTTTTTT
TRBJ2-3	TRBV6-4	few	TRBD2	CASSPTSGSTDTQYF	TGTGCCAGCAGTCCTACTAGCGGTTCCACAGATACGCAGTATTTT
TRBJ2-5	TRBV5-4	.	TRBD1	CASSWTGARETQYF	TGTGCCAGCAGCTGGACAGGGGCGCGAGAGACCCAGTACTTC
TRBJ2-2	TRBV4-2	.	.	CASSQLRGNTGELFF	TGTGCCAGCAGCCAACTAAGGGGGAACACCGGGGAGCTGTTTTTT
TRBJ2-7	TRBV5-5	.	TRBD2	CASNFGTSGAVGEYF	TGTGCCAGCAACTTCGGAACTAGCGGGGCGGTGGGGGAGTACTTC
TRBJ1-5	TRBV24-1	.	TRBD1	CATSDETGGYNQPQHF	TGTGCCACCAGTGACGAGACAGGGGGCTACAATCAGCCCCAGCATTTT